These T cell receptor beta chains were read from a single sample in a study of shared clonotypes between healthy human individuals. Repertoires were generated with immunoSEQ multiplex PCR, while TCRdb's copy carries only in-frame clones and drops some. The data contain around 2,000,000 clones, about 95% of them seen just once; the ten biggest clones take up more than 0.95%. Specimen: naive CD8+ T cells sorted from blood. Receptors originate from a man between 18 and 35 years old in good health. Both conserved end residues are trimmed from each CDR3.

cdr3_aa: ASGGAYNEQF; j_call: TRBJ2-1; v_call: TRBV6-5; cdr3_length: 10
cdr3_aa: ASSYSAGERINEQF; j_call: TRBJ2-1; v_call: TRBV6-5; cdr3_length: 14
cdr3_aa: ASSALAGALGNEQF; j_call: TRBJ2-1; v_call: TRBV7-9; cdr3_length: 14
cdr3_aa: ASSLGSAYEQY; j_call: TRBJ2-7; v_call: TRBV4-1; cdr3_length: 11
cdr3_aa: ANFRPAETYEQY; j_call: TRBJ2-7; v_call: TRBV2; cdr3_length: 12
cdr3_aa: ASSPGLDGNSPLH; j_call: TRBJ1-6; v_call: TRBV13; cdr3_length: 13
cdr3_aa: ASSQPLTPGLAGTDTQY; j_call: TRBJ2-3; v_call: TRBV7-9; cdr3_length: 17
cdr3_aa: ASSFVAGDSAYNEQF; j_call: TRBJ2-1; v_call: TRBV11-2; cdr3_length: 15
cdr3_aa: ASSEASSSYEQY; j_call: TRBJ2-7; v_call: TRBV2; cdr3_length: 12
cdr3_aa: ASSSGWDSRASDTQY; j_call: TRBJ2-3; v_call: TRBV7-9; cdr3_length: 15
cdr3_aa: ASSVDGYNEQF; j_call: TRBJ2-1; v_call: TRBV10-1; cdr3_length: 11
cdr3_aa: ASSGSSGYEQY; j_call: TRBJ2-7; v_call: TRBV19; cdr3_length: 11
cdr3_aa: ASSVVGDGELF; j_call: TRBJ2-2; v_call: TRBV9; cdr3_length: 11
cdr3_aa: ASSLDRSRVNEQY; j_call: TRBJ2-7; v_call: TRBV11-3; cdr3_length: 13
cdr3_aa: ASNYEGQGLGEQY; j_call: TRBJ2-7; v_call: TRBV27; cdr3_length: 13
cdr3_aa: ASRSSGNEQF; j_call: TRBJ2-1; v_call: TRBV7-9; cdr3_length: 10
cdr3_aa: SVESGNTIY; j_call: TRBJ1-3; v_call: TRBV29-1; cdr3_length: 9
cdr3_aa: ASSLQGSMNTEAF; j_call: TRBJ1-1; v_call: TRBV7-9; cdr3_length: 13
cdr3_aa: ASSFGESYEQY; j_call: TRBJ2-7; v_call: TRBV27; cdr3_length: 11
cdr3_aa: ASSPPGQGNQPQH; j_call: TRBJ1-5; v_call: TRBV4-1; cdr3_length: 13
cdr3_aa: ASSEAPGRYTEAF; j_call: TRBJ1-1; v_call: TRBV2; cdr3_length: 13
cdr3_aa: ASSETGDNSPLH; j_call: TRBJ1-6; v_call: TRBV9; cdr3_length: 12
cdr3_aa: ASSRTGYNEQY; j_call: TRBJ2-7; v_call: TRBV6-5; cdr3_length: 11
cdr3_aa: ASSLGQGAANYGYT; j_call: TRBJ1-2; v_call: TRBV13; cdr3_length: 14
cdr3_aa: ASSDTGELF; j_call: TRBJ2-2; v_call: TRBV19; cdr3_length: 9
cdr3_aa: ASSRTVTGTEAF; j_call: TRBJ1-1; v_call: TRBV5-4; cdr3_length: 12
cdr3_aa: ASSLGGTETQY; j_call: TRBJ2-5; v_call: TRBV5-6; cdr3_length: 11
cdr3_aa: AWSVGATEAF; j_call: TRBJ1-1; v_call: TRBV30; cdr3_length: 10
cdr3_aa: ASSFQTVNTEAF; j_call: TRBJ1-1; v_call: TRBV7-9; cdr3_length: 12
cdr3_aa: ASSQERTGAYYGYT; j_call: TRBJ1-2; v_call: TRBV4-3; cdr3_length: 14
cdr3_aa: ASSQGQGELF; j_call: TRBJ2-2; v_call: TRBV9; cdr3_length: 10
cdr3_aa: ASSETGIYEQY; j_call: TRBJ2-7; v_call: TRBV10-2; cdr3_length: 11
cdr3_aa: AWSPDRDPGGYT; j_call: TRBJ1-2; v_call: TRBV30; cdr3_length: 12
cdr3_aa: ASRVGTSGVYEQY; j_call: TRBJ2-7; v_call: TRBV5-1; cdr3_length: 13
cdr3_aa: ASSLGTGSLREQY; j_call: TRBJ2-7; v_call: TRBV11-2; cdr3_length: 13
cdr3_aa: ASSLGEGRNTEAF; j_call: TRBJ1-1; v_call: TRBV7-9; cdr3_length: 13
cdr3_aa: ASREEQGGTGELF; j_call: TRBJ2-2; v_call: TRBV25-1; cdr3_length: 13
cdr3_aa: ASSQPGTGVSEQY; j_call: TRBJ2-7; v_call: TRBV4-1; cdr3_length: 13
cdr3_aa: ASSYGLAGAYEQY; j_call: TRBJ2-7; v_call: TRBV6-5; cdr3_length: 13
cdr3_aa: ASSVDPDRGTSGSLEQY; j_call: TRBJ2-7; v_call: TRBV9; cdr3_length: 17
cdr3_aa: ASSLAPGQVSNTEAF; j_call: TRBJ1-1; v_call: TRBV5-1; cdr3_length: 15
cdr3_aa: ASSRPDGTEAF; j_call: TRBJ1-1; v_call: TRBV7-9; cdr3_length: 11
cdr3_aa: ASTPPEDTQY; j_call: TRBJ2-3; v_call: TRBV6-1; cdr3_length: 10
cdr3_aa: ASSLALQGNNGYT; j_call: TRBJ1-2; v_call: TRBV7-8; cdr3_length: 13
cdr3_aa: AWRGISSYNEQF; j_call: TRBJ2-1; v_call: TRBV30; cdr3_length: 12
cdr3_aa: ASSLGPGLGTGELF; j_call: TRBJ2-2; v_call: TRBV7-8; cdr3_length: 14
cdr3_aa: ASSLDLSYEQY; j_call: TRBJ2-7; v_call: TRBV11-2; cdr3_length: 11
cdr3_aa: ASSLGGWQF; j_call: TRBJ2-1; v_call: TRBV11-2; cdr3_length: 9
cdr3_aa: ASSVGGQGGFHEQY; j_call: TRBJ2-7; v_call: TRBV9; cdr3_length: 14
cdr3_aa: ASSSPRESGELF; j_call: TRBJ2-2; v_call: TRBV5-1; cdr3_length: 12
cdr3_aa: ASSFGTTYEQY; j_call: TRBJ2-7; v_call: TRBV5-6; cdr3_length: 11
cdr3_aa: ASSFSGGPTEQF; j_call: TRBJ2-1; v_call: TRBV7-3; cdr3_length: 12
cdr3_aa: ASSSPLQVLIETQY; j_call: TRBJ2-5; v_call: TRBV28; cdr3_length: 14
cdr3_aa: ASGERIITYNEQF; j_call: TRBJ2-1; v_call: TRBV6-1; cdr3_length: 13
cdr3_aa: ASSLELAPQETQY; j_call: TRBJ2-5; v_call: TRBV11-2; cdr3_length: 13
cdr3_aa: ASSTLDTGELF; j_call: TRBJ2-2; v_call: TRBV7-6; cdr3_length: 11
cdr3_aa: ASSIASTDTQY; j_call: TRBJ2-3; v_call: TRBV28; cdr3_length: 11